This record looks at one TCR beta chain sequence and its context. Amplification used 60 Vbeta primers and 13 Jbeta primers. The table came from immunoSEQ multiplex PCR; TCRdb's copy has only in-frame clones and leaves some out. Of about 150,000 clones in the sample, 70% to 80% were seen once. The sample comes from a study of cytomegalovirus exposure and HLA in healthy donors. Germline V gene sequence: CDR1 MGHRA, CDR2 YSYEKL. The CDR3 sequence is 17 residues long. The V and J ends lost 2 bases and 1 base, in that order; junction bases with no gene match: 8. The TCR comes from a woman in her thirties or forties in good health and CMV-seronegative. Sample: PBMCs. The chain employs TRBV4-1 and TRBJ1-5, with 7 bases lining up with TRBD1. The CDR3 reads CASSQTPGGGSNQPQHF. The CDR3 bases are TGCGCCAGCAGCCAAACCCCAGGGGGAGGAAGCAATCAGCCCCAGCATTTT.